Below, one T cell receptor beta chain is given with its context. The data originate from a study of T cells in Graves' hyperthyroidism and ophthalmopathy. The CDR3 spans 13 residues. Germline lookup yields CDR1 DFQATT and CDR2 SNEGSKA (reference sequence). Trimming took off 6 bases at V and 0 bases at J, with 8 bases between the two ends. Researchers defined stable Graves' hyperthyroidism as no ophthalmopathy progression within 18 months. Diagnosis rested on symptoms, serum thyroxine and TRAb, thyroid ultrasound, and orbital computed tomography. RNA transcripts were the template for amplifying TCR beta CDR3 regions. Carried out on the TCR CDR3, a first-round RT-PCR used the HTBI primer set. TCRdb reprocessed the multiplex PCR reads with MiXCR, giving one entry per CDR3 protein. The sample contains about 560,000 distinct CDR3 sequences, over 15% of which appear only once.

The receptor was derived from a woman under 30 with Graves' hyperthyroidism. The rearrangement uses TRBV20-1 and TRBJ1-4; D remains unclear. The sample was blood. This CDR3 is CSAMGSTNEKLFF. For the CDR3, the DNA is TGCAGTGCCATGGGCTCAACTAATGAAAAACTGTTTTTT.